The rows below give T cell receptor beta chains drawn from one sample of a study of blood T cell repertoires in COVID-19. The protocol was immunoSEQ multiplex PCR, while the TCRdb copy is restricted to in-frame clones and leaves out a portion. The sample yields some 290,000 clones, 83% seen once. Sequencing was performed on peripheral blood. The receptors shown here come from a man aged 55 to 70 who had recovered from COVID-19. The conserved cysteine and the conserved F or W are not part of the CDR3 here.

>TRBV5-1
ASSPDRSYGYT
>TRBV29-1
SSSGLAGETQY
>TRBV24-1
ATSRDRAHNEQF
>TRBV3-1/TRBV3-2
ASRLQGGGTEAF
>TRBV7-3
ASSLLPDRDFMNEQF
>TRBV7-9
ASSLQEDTEAF
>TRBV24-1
ATSAPGGIGELF
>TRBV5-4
ASSLGQDTEAF
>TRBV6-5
ASTERGPSYEQY
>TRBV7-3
ASSLTRRGLTDTQY
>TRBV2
ASSVGQPNYGYT
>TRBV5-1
ASSTTSGASYEQY
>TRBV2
ASSAETGVNQPQH
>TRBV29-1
SVEAPGQVHEQF
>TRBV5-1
ASSPRVTDTQY
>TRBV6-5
ASSSRVGGTEAF
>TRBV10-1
ASSVEQKPSYEQY
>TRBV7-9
ASSLGGLAGVGANVLT
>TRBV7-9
ASSEPGQGDREKLF
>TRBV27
ASSKAGLLITDTQY
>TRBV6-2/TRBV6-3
ASSYSITSSGELF
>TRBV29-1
SVHIQGGYEQY
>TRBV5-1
ASSFGAAPQGDTQY